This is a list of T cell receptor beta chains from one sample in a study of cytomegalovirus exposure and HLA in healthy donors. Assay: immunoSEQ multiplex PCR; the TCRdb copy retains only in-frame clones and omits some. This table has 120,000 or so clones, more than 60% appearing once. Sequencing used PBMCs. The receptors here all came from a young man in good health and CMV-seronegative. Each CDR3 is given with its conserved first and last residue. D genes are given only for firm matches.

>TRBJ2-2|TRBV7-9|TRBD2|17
CASSRRGTSGGTGELFF
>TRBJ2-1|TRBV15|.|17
CATSRGITQGGGNEQFF
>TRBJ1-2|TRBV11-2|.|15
CASSPHGGGQYGYTF
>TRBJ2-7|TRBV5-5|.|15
CASSLEGWQGYEQYF
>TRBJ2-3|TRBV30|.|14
CAWSAAGRGDTQYF
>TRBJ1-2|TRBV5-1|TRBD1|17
CASSPFVRTGGGYGYTF
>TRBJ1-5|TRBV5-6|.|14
CASSWRGSNQPQHF
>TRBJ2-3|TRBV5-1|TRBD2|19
CASSSGLAGGRSSTDTQYF
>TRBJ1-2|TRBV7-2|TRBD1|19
CASSLVGLPPRTGESGYTF
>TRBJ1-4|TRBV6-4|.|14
CASSDGSAGEKLFF
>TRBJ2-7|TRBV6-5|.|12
CASSGSSYEQYF
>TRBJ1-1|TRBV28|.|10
CASSSTEAFF
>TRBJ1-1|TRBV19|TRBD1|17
CASRTFGTGARNTEAFF
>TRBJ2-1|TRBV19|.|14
CASTPLNSYNEQFF
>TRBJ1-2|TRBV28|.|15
CASSPEYRQTYGYTF
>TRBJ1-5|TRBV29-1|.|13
CSVKGQGNQPQHF
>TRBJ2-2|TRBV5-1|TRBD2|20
CASSPTLGGTSGRSTGELFF
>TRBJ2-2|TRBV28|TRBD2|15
CASTGLARNTGELFF
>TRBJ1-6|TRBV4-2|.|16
CASSQGPTEYNSPLHF
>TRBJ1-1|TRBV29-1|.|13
CSVDYSGNTEAFF
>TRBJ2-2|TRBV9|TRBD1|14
CASSASTGNGELFF
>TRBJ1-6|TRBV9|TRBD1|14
CASSGRDRESPLHF
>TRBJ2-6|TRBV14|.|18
CASSRGNRASSGANVLTF
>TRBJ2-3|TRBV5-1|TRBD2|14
CASSFSGGTDTQYF
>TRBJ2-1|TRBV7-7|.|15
CASSRAGGSYNEQFF
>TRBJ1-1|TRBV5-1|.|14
CASSLSKLNTEAFF
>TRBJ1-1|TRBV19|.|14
CASTPQPRGTEAFF
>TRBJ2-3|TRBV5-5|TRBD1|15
CASSSWTGRTDTQYF
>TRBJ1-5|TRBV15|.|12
CATSRGPGAQHF
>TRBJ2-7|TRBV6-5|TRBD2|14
CASTRGLAAYEQYF
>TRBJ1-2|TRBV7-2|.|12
CATRQLLYGYTF
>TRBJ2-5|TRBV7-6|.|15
CASSLAASGKETQYF
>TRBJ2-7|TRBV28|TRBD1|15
CASRTGTAGGYEQYF
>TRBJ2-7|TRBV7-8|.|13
CASREDSSYEQYF
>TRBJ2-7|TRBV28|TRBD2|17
CASSPGVSGFPSYEQYF
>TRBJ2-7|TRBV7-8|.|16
CASSYGGVGNTYEQYF
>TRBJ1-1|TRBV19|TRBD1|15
CASSPGTGPNTEAFF
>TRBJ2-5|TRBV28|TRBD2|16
CASSLRLAGAQETQYF
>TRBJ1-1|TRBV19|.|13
CASSIATGTEAFF
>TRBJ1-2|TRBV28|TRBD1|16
CASSFRTGPFHYGYTF
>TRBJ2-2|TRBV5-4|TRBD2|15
CASSWASGEGGELFF
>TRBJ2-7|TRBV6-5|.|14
CASSYTRQAYEQYF
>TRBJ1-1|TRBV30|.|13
CAWSLSGVTEAFF
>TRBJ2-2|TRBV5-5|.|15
CASSSGTKGAGELFF
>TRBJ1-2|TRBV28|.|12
CASSQGGEGYTF
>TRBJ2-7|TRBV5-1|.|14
CASRMTGDGYEQYF
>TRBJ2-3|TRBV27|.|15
CASSPLKGVADTQYF
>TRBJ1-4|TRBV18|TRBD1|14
CASSPGTVNEKLFF
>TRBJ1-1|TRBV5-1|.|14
CASSYQDTNTEAFF
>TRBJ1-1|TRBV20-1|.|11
CSASAVSEAFF
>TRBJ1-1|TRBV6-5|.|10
CASGEEQAFF
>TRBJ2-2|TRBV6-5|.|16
CASSYSQGLVTGELFF